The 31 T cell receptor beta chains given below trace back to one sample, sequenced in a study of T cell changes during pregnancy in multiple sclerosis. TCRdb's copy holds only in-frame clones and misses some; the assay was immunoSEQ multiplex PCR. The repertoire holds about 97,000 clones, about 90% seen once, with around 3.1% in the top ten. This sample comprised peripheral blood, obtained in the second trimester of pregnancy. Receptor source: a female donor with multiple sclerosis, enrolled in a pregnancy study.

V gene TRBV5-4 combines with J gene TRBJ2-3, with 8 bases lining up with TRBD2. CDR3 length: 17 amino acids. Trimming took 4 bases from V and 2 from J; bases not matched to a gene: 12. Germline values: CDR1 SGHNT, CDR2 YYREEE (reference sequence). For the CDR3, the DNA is TGTGCCAGCAGCCTCCGGGAGATAGCGGGGTACACAGATACGCAGTATTTT. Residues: CASSLREIAGYTDTQYF.

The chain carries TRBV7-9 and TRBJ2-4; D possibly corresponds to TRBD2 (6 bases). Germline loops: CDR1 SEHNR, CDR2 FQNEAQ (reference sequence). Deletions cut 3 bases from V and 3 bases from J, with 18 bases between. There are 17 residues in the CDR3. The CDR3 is CASSLGGEGINKNIQYF. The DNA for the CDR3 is TGTGCCAGCAGCTTGGGAGGCGAGGGGATAAACAAAAACATTCAGTACTTC.

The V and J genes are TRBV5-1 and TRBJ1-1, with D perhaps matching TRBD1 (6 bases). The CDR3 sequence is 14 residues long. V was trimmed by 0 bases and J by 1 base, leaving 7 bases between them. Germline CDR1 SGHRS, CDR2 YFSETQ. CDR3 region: CASSLDRANTEAFF. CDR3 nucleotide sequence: TGCGCCAGCAGCTTGGACAGGGCGAACACTGAAGCTTTCTTT.

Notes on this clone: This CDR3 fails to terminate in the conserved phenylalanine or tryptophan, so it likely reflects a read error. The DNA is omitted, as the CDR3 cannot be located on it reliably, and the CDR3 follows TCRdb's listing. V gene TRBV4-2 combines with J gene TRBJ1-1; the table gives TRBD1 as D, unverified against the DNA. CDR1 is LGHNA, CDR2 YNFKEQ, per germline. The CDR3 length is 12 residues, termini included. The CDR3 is CASSYRPPRQLG.

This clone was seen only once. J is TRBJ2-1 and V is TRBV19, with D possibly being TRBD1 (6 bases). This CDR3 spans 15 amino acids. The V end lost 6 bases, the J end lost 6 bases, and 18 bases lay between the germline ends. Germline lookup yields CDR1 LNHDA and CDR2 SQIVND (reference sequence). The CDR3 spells CASRHLYRDGNEQFF. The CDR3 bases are TGTGCCAGTAGACACCTCTACAGGGACGGCAATGAGCAGTTCTTC.

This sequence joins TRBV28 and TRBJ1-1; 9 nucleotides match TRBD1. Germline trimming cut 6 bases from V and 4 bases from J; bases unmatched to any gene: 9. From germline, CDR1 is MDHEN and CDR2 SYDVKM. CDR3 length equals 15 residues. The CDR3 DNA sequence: TGTGCCAGCAGGGGGACAGGGTATGGGGTCACTGAAGCTTTCTTT. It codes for CASRGTGYGVTEAFF.

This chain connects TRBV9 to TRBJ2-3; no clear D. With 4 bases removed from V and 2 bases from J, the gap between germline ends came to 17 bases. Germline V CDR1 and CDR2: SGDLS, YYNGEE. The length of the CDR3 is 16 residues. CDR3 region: CASSRGGIIITDTQYF. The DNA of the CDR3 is TGTGCCAGCAGCCGAGGCGGCATCATAATCACAGATACGCAGTATTTT.

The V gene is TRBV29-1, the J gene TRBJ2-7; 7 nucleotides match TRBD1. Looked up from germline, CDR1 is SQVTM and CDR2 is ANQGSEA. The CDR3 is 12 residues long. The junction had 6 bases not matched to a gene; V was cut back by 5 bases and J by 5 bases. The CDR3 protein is CSVLDRDHEQYF. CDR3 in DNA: TGCAGCGTTCTTGACAGGGACCACGAGCAGTACTTC.

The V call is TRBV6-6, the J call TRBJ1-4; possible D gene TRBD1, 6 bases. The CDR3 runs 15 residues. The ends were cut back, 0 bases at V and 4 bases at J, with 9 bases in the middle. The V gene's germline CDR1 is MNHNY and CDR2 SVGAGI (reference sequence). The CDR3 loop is CASSYSGAGNEKLFF. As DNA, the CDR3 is TGTGCCAGCAGTTACTCGGGGGCGGGTAATGAAAAACTGTTTTTT.

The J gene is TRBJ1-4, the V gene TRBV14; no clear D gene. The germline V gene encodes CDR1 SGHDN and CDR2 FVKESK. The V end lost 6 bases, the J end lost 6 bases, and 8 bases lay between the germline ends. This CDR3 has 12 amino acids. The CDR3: CASSGSDEKLFF. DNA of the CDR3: TGTGCCAGCAGTGGCAGCGATGAAAAACTGTTTTTT. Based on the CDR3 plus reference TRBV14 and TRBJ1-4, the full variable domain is EAGVTQFPSHSVIEKGQTVTLRCDPISGHDNLYWYRRVMGKEIKFLLHFVKESKQDESGMPNNRFLAERTGGTYSTLKVQPAELEDSGVYFCASSGSDEKLFFGSGTQLSVL.

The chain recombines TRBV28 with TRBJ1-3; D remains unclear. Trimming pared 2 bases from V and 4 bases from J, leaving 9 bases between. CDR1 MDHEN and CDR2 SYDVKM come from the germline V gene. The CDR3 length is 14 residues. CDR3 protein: CASSLGGLGNTIYF. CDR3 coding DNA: TGTGCCAGCAGTTTAGGAGGGCTCGGAAACACCATATATTTT.

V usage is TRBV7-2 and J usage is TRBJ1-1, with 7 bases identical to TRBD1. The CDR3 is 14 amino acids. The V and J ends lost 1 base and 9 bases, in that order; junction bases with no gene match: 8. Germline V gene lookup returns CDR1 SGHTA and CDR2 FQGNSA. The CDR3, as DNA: TGTGCCAGCAGCTTAGGCGGAGGGGGCGGGCAAGCTTTCTTT. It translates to CASSLGGGGGQAFF. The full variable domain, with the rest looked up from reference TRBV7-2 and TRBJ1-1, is GAGVSQSPSNKVTEKGKDVELRCDPISGHTALYWYRQSLGQGLEFLIYFQGNSAPDKSGLPSDRFSAERTGGSVSTLTIQRTQQEDSAVYLCASSLGGGGGQAFFGQGTRLTVV.

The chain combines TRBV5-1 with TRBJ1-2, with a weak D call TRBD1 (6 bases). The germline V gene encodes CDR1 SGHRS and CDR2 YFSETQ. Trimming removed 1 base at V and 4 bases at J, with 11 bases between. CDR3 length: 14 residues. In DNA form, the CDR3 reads TGCGCCAGCAGCTTGAAACAGGGTTCCTATGGCTACACCTTC. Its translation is CASSLKQGSYGYTF.

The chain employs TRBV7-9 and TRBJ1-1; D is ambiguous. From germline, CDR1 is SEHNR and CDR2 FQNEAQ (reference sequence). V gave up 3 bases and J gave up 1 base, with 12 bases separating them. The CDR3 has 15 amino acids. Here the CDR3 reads CASSFPGGRNTEAFF. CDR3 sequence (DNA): TGTGCCAGCAGCTTCCCAGGAGGGAGGAACACTGAAGCTTTCTTT. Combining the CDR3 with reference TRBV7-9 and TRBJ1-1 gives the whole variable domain DTGVSQNPRHKITKRGQNVTFRCDPISEHNRLYWYRQTLGQGPEFLTYFQNEAQLEKSRLLSDRFSAERPKGSFSTLEIQRTEQGDSAMYLCASSFPGGRNTEAFFGQGTRLTVV.

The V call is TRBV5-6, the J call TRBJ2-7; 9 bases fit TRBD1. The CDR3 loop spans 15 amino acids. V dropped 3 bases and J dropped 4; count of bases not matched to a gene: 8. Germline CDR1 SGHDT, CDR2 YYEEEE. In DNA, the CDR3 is TGTGCCAGCAGCTCCCGGGACAGGGTAGGATACGAGCAGTACTTC. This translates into CASSSRDRVGYEQYF.

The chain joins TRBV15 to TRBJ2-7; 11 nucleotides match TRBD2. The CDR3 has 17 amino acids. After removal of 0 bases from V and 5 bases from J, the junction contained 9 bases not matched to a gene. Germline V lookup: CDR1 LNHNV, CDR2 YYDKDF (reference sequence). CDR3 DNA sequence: TGTGCCACCAGCAGAGATCCCCCTAGCGGGAGGATCAACGAGCAGTACTTC. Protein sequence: CATSRDPPSGRINEQYF.

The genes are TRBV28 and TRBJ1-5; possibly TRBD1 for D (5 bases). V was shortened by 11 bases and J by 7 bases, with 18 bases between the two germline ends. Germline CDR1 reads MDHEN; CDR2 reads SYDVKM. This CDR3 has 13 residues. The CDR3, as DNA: TGTGCCGGAAGCACCCAGTGGGGCCAGCCCCAGCATTTT. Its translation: CAGSTQWGQPQHF.

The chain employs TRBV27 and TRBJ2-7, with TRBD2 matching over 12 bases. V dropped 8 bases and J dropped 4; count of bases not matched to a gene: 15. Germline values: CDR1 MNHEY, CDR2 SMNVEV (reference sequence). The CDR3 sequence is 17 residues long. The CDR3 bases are TGTGCCAGCGTCCGCTCTAGCGGGAGGGCCGAGATGTACGAGCAGTACTTC. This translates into CASVRSSGRAEMYEQYF.

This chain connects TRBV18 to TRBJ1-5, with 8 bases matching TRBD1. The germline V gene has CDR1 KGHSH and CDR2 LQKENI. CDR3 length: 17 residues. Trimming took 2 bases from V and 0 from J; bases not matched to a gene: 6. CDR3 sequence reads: CASSPTGGRYSNQPQHF. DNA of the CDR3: TGTGCCAGCTCACCAACAGGGGGACGTTATAGCAATCAGCCCCAGCATTTT.

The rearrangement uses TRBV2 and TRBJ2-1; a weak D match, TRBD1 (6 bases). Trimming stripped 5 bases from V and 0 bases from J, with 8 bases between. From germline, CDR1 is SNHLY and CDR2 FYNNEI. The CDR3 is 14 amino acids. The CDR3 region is CASSQGSSYNEQFF. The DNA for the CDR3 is TGTGCCAGCAGTCAGGGGAGCTCCTACAATGAGCAGTTCTTC.

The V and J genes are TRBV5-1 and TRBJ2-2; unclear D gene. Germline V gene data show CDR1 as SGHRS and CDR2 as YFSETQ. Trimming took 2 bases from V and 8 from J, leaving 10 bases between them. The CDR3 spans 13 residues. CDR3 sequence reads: CASSLPTFGELFF. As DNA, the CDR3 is TGCGCCAGCAGCTTACCGACTTTTGGGGAGCTGTTTTTT.

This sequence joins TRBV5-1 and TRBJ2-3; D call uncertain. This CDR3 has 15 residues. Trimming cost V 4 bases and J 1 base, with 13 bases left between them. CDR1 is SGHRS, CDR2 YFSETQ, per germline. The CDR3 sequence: CASSLLVGGTDTQYF. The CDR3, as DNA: TGCGCCAGCAGCCTGCTAGTGGGTGGCACAGATACGCAGTATTTT.

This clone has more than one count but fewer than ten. CDR3 in DNA: TGTGCCAGCAGAACTCAGACAGGGGGGTTCACTGAAGCTTTCTTT. Encoded protein: CASRTQTGGFTEAFF. The chain is built from TRBV6-6 and TRBJ1-1; TRBD1 matches at 9 bases. CDR1 and CDR2 from the germline V gene are MNHNY and SVGAGI (reference sequence). The CDR3 covers 15 residues. The V segment lost 6 bases and the J segment 4 bases; nucleotides outside the gene matches: 9.

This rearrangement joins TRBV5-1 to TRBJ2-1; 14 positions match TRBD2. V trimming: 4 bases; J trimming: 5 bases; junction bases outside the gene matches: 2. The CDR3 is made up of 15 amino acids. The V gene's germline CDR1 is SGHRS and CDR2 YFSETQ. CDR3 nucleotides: TGCGCCAGCAGCGCGGGACTAGCGGGAGACAATGAGCAGTTCTTC. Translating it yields CASSAGLAGDNEQFF.

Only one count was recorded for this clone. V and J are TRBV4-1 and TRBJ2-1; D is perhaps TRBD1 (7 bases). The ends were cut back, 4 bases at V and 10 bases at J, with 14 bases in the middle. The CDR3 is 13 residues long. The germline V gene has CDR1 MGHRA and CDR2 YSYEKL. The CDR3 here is CASSRPEGAEQFF. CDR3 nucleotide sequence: TGCGCCAGCAGCCGCCCGGAGGGGGCAGAGCAGTTCTTC.

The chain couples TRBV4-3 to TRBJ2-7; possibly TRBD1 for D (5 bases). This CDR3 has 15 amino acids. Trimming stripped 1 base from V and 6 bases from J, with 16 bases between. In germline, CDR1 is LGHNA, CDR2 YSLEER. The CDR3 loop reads CASSQGTISGSEQYF. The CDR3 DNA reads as TGCGCCAGCAGCCAAGGTACCATCTCAGGGTCCGAGCAGTACTTC.

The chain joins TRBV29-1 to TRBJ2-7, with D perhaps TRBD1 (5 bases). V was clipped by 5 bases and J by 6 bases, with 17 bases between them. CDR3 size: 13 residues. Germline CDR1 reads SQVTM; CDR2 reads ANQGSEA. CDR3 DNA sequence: TGCAGCGTTTCGATGAGCAGGGATAGCGAGCAGTACTTC. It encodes CSVSMSRDSEQYF.

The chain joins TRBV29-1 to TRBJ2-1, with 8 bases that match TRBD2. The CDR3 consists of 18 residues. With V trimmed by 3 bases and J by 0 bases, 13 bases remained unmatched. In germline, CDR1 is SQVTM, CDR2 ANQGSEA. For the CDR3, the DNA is TGCAGCGTTGATGGACTTAGCGGGACCTATAGCTCCTACAATGAGCAGTTCTTC. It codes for CSVDGLSGTYSSYNEQFF.

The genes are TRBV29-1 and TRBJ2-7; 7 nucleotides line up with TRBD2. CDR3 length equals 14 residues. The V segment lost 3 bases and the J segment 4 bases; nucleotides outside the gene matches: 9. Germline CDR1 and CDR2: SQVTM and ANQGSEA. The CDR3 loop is CSVDGPSGPYEQYF. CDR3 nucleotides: TGCAGCGTTGATGGTCCTAGCGGACCGTACGAGCAGTACTTC.

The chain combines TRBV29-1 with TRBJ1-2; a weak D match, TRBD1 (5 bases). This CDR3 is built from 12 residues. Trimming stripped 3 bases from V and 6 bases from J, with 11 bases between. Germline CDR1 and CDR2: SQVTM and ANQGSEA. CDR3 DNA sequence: TGCAGCGTTGAGGGACTTATACATGGCTACACCTTC. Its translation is CSVEGLIHGYTF.

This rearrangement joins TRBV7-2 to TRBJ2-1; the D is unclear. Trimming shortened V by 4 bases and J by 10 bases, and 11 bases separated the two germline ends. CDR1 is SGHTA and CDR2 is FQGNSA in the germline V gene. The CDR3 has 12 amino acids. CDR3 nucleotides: TGTGCCAGCAGCTCGTCCCTATACGAGCAGTTCTTC. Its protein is CASSSSLYEQFF.